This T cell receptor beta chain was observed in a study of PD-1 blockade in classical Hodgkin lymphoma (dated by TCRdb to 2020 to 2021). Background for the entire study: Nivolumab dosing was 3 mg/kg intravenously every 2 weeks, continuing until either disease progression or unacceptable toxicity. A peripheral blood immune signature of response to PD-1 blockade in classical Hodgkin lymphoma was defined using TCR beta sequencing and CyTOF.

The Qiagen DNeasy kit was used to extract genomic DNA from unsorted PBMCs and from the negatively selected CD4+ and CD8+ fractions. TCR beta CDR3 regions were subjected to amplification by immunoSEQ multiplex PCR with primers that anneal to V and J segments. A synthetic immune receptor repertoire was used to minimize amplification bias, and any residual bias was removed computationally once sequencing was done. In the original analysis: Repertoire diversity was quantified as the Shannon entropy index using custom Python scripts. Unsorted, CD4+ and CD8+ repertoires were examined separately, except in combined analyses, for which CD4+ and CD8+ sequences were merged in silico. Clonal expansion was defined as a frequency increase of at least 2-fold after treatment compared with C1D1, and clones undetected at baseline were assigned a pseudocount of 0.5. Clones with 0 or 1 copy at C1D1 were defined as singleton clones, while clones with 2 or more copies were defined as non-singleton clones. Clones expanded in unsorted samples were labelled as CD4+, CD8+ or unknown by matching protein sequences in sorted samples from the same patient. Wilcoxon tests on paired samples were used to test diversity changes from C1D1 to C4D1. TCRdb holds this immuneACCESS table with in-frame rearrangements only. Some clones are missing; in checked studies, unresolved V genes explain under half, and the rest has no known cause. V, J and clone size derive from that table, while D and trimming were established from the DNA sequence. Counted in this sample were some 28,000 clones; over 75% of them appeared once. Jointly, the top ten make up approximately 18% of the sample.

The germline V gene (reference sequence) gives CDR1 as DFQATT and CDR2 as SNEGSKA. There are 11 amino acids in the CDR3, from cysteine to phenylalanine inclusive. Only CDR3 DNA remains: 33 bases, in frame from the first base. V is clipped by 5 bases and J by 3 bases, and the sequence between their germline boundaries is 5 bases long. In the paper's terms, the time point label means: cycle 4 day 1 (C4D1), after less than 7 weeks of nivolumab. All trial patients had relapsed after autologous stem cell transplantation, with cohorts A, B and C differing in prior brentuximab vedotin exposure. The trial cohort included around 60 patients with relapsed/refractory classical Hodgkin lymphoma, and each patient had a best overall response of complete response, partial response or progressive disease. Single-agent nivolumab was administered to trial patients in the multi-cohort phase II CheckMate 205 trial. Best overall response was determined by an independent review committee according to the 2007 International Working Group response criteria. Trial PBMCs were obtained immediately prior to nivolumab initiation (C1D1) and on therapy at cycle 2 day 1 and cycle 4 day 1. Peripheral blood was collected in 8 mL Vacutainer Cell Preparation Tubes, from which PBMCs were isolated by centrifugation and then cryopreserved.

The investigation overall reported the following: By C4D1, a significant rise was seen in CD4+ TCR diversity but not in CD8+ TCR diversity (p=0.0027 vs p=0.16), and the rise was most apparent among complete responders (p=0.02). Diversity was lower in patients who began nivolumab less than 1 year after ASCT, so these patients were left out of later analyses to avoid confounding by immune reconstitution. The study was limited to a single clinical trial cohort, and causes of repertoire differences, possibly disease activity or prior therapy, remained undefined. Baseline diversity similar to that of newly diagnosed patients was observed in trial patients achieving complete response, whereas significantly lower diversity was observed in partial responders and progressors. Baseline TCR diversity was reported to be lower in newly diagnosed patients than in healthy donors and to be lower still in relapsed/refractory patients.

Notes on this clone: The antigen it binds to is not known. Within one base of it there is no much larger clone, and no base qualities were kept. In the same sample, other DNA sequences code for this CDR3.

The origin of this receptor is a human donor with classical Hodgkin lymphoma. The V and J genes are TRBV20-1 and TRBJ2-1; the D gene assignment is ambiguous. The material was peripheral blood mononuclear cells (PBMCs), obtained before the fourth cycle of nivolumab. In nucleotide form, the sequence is TGCAGTGCTTCCAGCTACAATGAGCAGTTCTTC. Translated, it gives CSASSYNEQFF.